The clone carrying this T cell receptor beta chain was seen just once. Only in-frame clones appear in the TCRdb table, and some are missing; sequencing was by immunoSEQ multiplex PCR. This sample has 130,000 or so clones, with roughly 84% found just once. The data were taken from a study of T cell responses to AZD1222 COVID-19 vaccine. The CDR3 has 12 residues. V gave up 8 bases and J gave up 6 bases, with 11 bases separating them. The receptor was isolated from an adult who received the AZD1222 COVID-19 vaccine. The chain carries TRBV12-3 or TRBV12-4 and TRBJ2-1; no clear D gene. Sequenced material: peripheral blood, taken 28 days after the second AZD1222 dose. The CDR3 spells CASSPTANEQFF. CDR3 DNA sequence: TGTGCCAGCTCCCCGACGGCCAATGAGCAGTTCTTC.